These 25 T cell receptor beta chains came from one sample sequenced in a study of human T cells and chemical hapten exposure. Regarding time point: patch test 1, 2 weeks after DPC sensitization. Treatment reported: therapeutic diphenylcyclopropenone sensitization with weekly scalp DPC. TCRdb itself ran the RACE reads through MiXCR, one entry per CDR3 protein. The table has 300,000 to 400,000 distinct CDR3 sequences, roughly 6.9% seen once. The input for sequencing was whole blood, taken in connection with sensitization to the hapten diphenylcyclopropenone (DPC). The source of these receptors is a woman aged 18-29 years with alopecia areata. Some clones in this sample may be carry-over from other donors' samples.

The chain recombines TRBV15 with TRBJ2-3; no clear D. V was cut by 5 bases and J by 3 bases, with 3 bases left in between. The CDR3 is 11 amino acids. Germline loops: CDR1 LNHNV, CDR2 YYDKDF (reference sequence). CDR3 sequence (DNA): TGTGCCACCAGCCTTACAGATACGCAGTATTTT. Translated: CATSLTDTQYF.

J is TRBJ1-5 and V is TRBV20-1; the D gene is possibly TRBD1 (6 bases). V was pared by 1 base and J by 7 bases, with 11 bases between. Germline CDR1 is DFQATT and CDR2 is SNEGSKA (reference sequence). The CDR3 has 13 amino acids. In nucleotides, the CDR3 is TGCAGTGCTAGAGGGCAGGGGCGGCAGCCCCAGCATTTT. Its translation: CSARGQGRQPQHF.

In this sample, this clonotype turned up many times. The rearrangement joins TRBV12-3 or TRBV12-4 to TRBJ2-3; TRBD1 matches 9 bases. V lost 8 bases to trimming and J lost 1 base; unmatched junction nucleotides: 1. This CDR3 comprises 13 residues. The CDR3 reads CASRTGGTDTQYF. The CDR3 DNA reads TGTGCCAGCCGGACAGGGGGCACAGATACGCAGTATTTT.

In its sample, this clonotype was seen many times. This chain connects TRBV6-2 or TRBV6-3 to TRBJ2-3, with D unclear. V gave up 4 bases and J gave up 0 bases, with 5 bases separating them. Germline V CDR1 and CDR2: MNHEY, SVGEGT. The CDR3 extends over 13 amino acids. CDR3 nucleotide sequence: TGTGCCAGCAGTTTTTGGAGCACAGATACGCAGTATTTT. Translation gives CASSFWSTDTQYF.

The V and J genes are TRBV4-3 and TRBJ2-3; D remains unclear. In germline, CDR1 is LGHNA, CDR2 YSLEER. Trimming cost V 0 bases and J 2 bases, with 6 bases left between them. The CDR3 contains 14 residues. CDR3 bases: TGCGCCAGCAGCCAAGAGGATCTCACAGATACGCAGTATTTT. This gives the protein CASSQEDLTDTQYF.

This clonotype was seen a handful of times. The CDR3 DNA reads as TGTGCCAGCAGTTACCGGAGGGACGAGCAGTACTTC. Translated, it gives CASSYRRDEQYF. The chain links TRBV6-6 to TRBJ2-7; TRBD2 might be the D (6 bases). The germline CDR1 and CDR2 sequences are MNHNY and SVGAGI (reference sequence). V was cut by 2 bases and J by 5 bases, with 7 bases left in between. The CDR3 is 12 residues long.

This clonotype was picked up many times. CDR3 amino acids: CAIRDLAGVTDTQYF. As DNA, the CDR3 is TGTGCCATCAGGGATCTAGCGGGAGTCACAGATACGCAGTATTTT. The chain has TRBV10-3 and TRBJ2-3; 10 nucleotides agree with TRBD2. Germline V gene data show CDR1 as ENHRY and CDR2 as SYGVKD. The CDR3 totals 15 residues. V was pared by 6 bases and J by 2 bases, with 5 bases of the junction left unmatched.

The chain joins TRBV12-3 or TRBV12-4 to TRBJ1-4; maybe TRBD1 (5 bases). The CDR3 covers 13 residues. Trimming shortened V by 5 bases and J by 6 bases, and 10 bases separated the two germline ends. This CDR3 reads CASSQGIYEKLFF. The CDR3 DNA reads as TGTGCCAGCAGTCAGGGAATATATGAAAAACTGTTTTTT.

This clonotype was recorded a few times. The gene calls are TRBV5-1 and TRBJ1-2; 9 nucleotides match TRBD1. Germline assignment: CDR1 SGHRS and CDR2 YFSETQ. The length of the CDR3 is 16 residues. J lost 0 bases, V lost 2 bases, and 5 bases had no gene match. The CDR3 loop reads CASSFRDRAANYGYTF. In DNA, the CDR3 is TGCGCCAGCAGCTTCCGGGACAGGGCGGCTAACTATGGCTACACCTTC.

Many counts were recorded for this clonotype. The gene calls are TRBV29-1 and TRBJ2-3; D is possibly TRBD2 (7 bases). Trimming took off 4 bases at V and 6 bases at J, with 17 bases between the two ends. The CDR3 consists of 14 residues. Germline V gene data show CDR1 as SQVTM and CDR2 as ANQGSEA. CDR3 sequence: CSVALTGGRDTQYF. The CDR3 DNA follows: TGCAGCGTTGCCCTGACGGGGGGCAGGGATACGCAGTATTTT.

This clonotype was seen many times. One end of the junction varies from germline; a read error may be responsible. This sequence joins TRBV3-1 and TRBJ2-3, with D unresolved. Germline CDR1 LGHDT, CDR2 YNNKEL (reference sequence). The CDR3 totals 14 residues. CDR3 region: CASSQVGSTDTQYF. CDR3 sequence (DNA): TGCGCCAGCAGCCAAGTAGGCAGCACAGATACGCAGTATTTT.

This clonotype was detected a few times. The chain recombines TRBV12-3 or TRBV12-4 with TRBJ1-6; TRBD1 might be the D (6 bases). The CDR3 spans 16 residues. Trimming stripped 2 bases from V and 6 bases from J, with 14 bases between. The DNA of the CDR3 is TGTGCCAGCAGTTTATTCGGGGGGCTTAGTAATTCACCCCTCCACTTT. Residues: CASSLFGGLSNSPLHF.

The chain combines TRBV5-1 with TRBJ1-1, with TRBD1 matching over 9 bases. The CDR3 contains 14 residues. V lost 7 bases to trimming and J lost 4 bases; unmatched junction nucleotides: 8. The germline V gene encodes CDR1 SGHRS and CDR2 YFSETQ. CDR3: CASQSTGGTTEAFF. DNA for the CDR3: TGCGCCAGCCAATCGACAGGGGGGACCACTGAAGCTTTCTTT.

Ten or more counts support this clonotype. This chain joins TRBV7-9 and TRBJ2-5; 9 positions match TRBD2. CDR3 length: 15 residues. Trimming cost V 4 bases and J 3 bases; bases outside gene matches: 6. Germline V CDR1 and CDR2: SEHNR, FQNEAQ (reference sequence). CDR3 coding DNA: TGTGCCAGCAGCTACCCGCCTAGCGGGGAAGAGACCCAGTACTTC. Amino acids: CASSYPPSGEETQYF.

This clonotype was picked up a small number of times. The rearrangement links TRBV4-1 to TRBJ1-2; the match to TRBD1 covers 9 bases. With V trimmed by 6 bases and J by 5 bases, 7 bases remained unmatched. The CDR3 contains 14 residues. Germline CDR1 is MGHRA and CDR2 is YSYEKL. CDR3 region: CASREQGQGYGYTF. The CDR3 DNA sequence: TGCGCCAGCAGGGAACAGGGACAGGGTTATGGCTACACCTTC.

A few counts support this clonotype. The chain recombines TRBV28 with TRBJ2-3; D may be TRBD2 (6 bases). The CDR3 has 13 amino acids. The germline gives CDR1 MDHEN, CDR2 SYDVKM. The CDR3 nucleotides read TGTGCTCTGTCCCGGACTAACACAGATACGCAGTATTTT. Translated, it gives CALSRTNTDTQYF.

Only a few counts were recorded for this clonotype. The chain is built from TRBV12-3 or TRBV12-4 and TRBJ1-2; 8 nucleotides match TRBD1. This CDR3 has 15 residues. J was trimmed by 4 bases and V by 5 bases; bases with no gene match: 9. The CDR3 protein is CASSPWGRGLYGYTF. The CDR3 nucleotides are TGTGCCAGCAGTCCCTGGGGCAGGGGGCTCTATGGCTACACCTTC.

The chain combines TRBV4-1 with TRBJ2-1, with TRBD1 matching over 8 bases. This CDR3 has 13 residues. Germline CDR1 reads MGHRA; CDR2 reads YSYEKL. Germline trimming cut 3 bases from V and 8 bases from J; bases unmatched to any gene: 3. CDR3 nucleotide sequence: TGCGCCAGCAGCCATGACAGGGGCTATGAGCAGTTCTTC. Protein sequence: CASSHDRGYEQFF.

The chain is built from TRBV2 and TRBJ1-6; D gene ambiguous. CDR1 is SNHLY, CDR2 FYNNEI, per germline. The CDR3 is 13 residues long. V was clipped by 5 bases and J by 10 bases, with 12 bases between them. CDR3 amino acids: CASSRRIDSPLHF. Here the CDR3 DNA reads TGTGCCAGCAGTCGACGGATTGACTCACCCCTCCACTTT.

This clonotype was recorded at least ten times. The gene calls are TRBV27 and TRBJ2-3; D is ambiguous. This CDR3 has 15 amino acids. Trimming removed 8 bases from V and 4 bases from J, with 19 bases in between. Per germline, CDR1 MNHEY and CDR2 SMNVEV (reference sequence). The CDR3 DNA is TGTGCCAGCCTGTGCCGAGAGGACGTCCCAGATACGCAGTATTTT. Protein: CASLCREDVPDTQYF.

This clonotype appeared many times. V gene TRBV7-9 combines with J gene TRBJ2-7; unclear D gene. V was shortened by 4 bases and J by 2 bases, with 9 bases between the two germline ends. This CDR3 is built from 13 residues. Germline-derived CDR1 and CDR2 are SEHNR and FQNEAQ (reference sequence). CDR3 DNA sequence: TGTGCCAGCAGCTCCGCCGGAGCCTACGAGCAGTACTTC. It translates to CASSSAGAYEQYF.

This clonotype showed up just a few times. This CDR3 reads CASSLVSGTGTYEQYF. Written as DNA, the CDR3 is TGCGCCAGCAGCTTAGTATCCGGGACAGGAACCTACGAGCAGTACTTC. This rearrangement joins TRBV5-1 to TRBJ2-7, with 8 bases that match TRBD1. The CDR3 covers 16 residues. Trimming took 2 bases from V and 2 from J; bases not matched to a gene: 9. Looked up from germline, CDR1 is SGHRS and CDR2 is YFSETQ.

This clonotype was seen a few times. The chain is built from TRBV6-6 and TRBJ1-2; 11 nucleotides align to TRBD1. Germline V gene data show CDR1 as MNHNY and CDR2 as SVGAGI (reference sequence). CDR3 length: 15 amino acids. The trim removed 5 bases at V and 7 bases at J, leaving 9 bases unmatched. The CDR3 protein is CASSRVGQGALGYTF. CDR3 in DNA: TGTGCCAGCAGTCGGGTCGGACAGGGGGCGCTTGGCTACACCTTC.

Ten or more counts support this clonotype. V is TRBV6-7 and J is TRBJ2-7; no clear D gene. TRBV6-7 is noted as an ORF with a role that remains uncertain. The V and J ends lost 7 bases and 0 bases respectively, with 16 bases between them. The CDR3 has 15 amino acids. DNA of the CDR3: TGTGCCAGCACTAAATCACGGGTTCTCTCCTACGAGCAGTACTTC. Its protein is CASTKSRVLSYEQYF.

The chain joins TRBV18 to TRBJ1-1; TRBD1 matches at 8 bases. CDR3 length: 14 amino acids. With V trimmed by 8 bases and J by 4 bases, 9 bases remained unmatched. In germline, CDR1 is KGHSH, CDR2 LQKENI. The CDR3 nucleotides are TGTGCCAGCGCTTTGACAGGGGAGGGCACTGAAGCTTTCTTT. It encodes CASALTGEGTEAFF.